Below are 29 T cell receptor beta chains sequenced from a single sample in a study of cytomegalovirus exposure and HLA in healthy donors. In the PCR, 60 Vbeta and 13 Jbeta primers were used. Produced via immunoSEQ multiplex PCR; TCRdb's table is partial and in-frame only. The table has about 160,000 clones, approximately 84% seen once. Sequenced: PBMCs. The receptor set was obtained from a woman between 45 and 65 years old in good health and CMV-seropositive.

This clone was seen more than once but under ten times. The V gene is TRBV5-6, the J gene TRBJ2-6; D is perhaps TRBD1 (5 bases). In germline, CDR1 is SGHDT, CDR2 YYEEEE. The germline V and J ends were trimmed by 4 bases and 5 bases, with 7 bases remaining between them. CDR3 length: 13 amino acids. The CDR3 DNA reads TGTGCCAGCAGCGTGGACAGGGCCAACGTCCTGACTTTC. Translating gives CASSVDRANVLTF.

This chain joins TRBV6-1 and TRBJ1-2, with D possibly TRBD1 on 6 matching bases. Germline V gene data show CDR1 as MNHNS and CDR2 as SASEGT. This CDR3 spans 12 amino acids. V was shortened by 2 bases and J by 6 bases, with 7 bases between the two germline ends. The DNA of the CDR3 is TGTGCCAGCAGTGAAACAGGGCATGGCTACACCTTC. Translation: CASSETGHGYTF.

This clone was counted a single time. The CDR3 spells CASSAGRVNEQFF. In nucleotides, the CDR3 is TGTGCCAGTAGCGCTGGGCGGGTCAATGAGCAGTTCTTC. The chain carries TRBV19 and TRBJ2-1, with D possibly matching TRBD2 (5 bases). The CDR3 sequence is 13 residues long. V was shortened by 6 bases and J by 6 bases, with 12 bases between the two germline ends. In germline, CDR1 is LNHDA, CDR2 SQIVND (reference sequence). The full variable domain, in which reference TRBV19 and TRBJ2-1 provide the parts outside the CDR3, is DGGITQSPKYLFRKEGQNVTLSCEQNLNHDAMYWYRQDPGQGLRLIYYSQIVNDFQKGDIAEGYSVSREKKESFPLTVTSAQKNPTAFYLCASSAGRVNEQFFGPGTRLTVL.

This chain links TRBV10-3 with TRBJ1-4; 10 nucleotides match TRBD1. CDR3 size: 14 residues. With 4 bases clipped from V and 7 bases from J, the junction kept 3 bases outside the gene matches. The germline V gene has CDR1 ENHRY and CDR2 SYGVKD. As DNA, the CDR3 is TGTGCCATCAGTGGTGGGGACAGGGGTGAAAAACTGTTTTTT. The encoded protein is CAISGGDRGEKLFF.

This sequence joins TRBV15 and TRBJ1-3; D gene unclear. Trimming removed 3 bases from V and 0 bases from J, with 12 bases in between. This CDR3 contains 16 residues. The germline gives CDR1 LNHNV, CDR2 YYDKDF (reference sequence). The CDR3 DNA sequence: TGTGCCACCAGCAGCGGCGGCCAGAGCTCTGGAAACACCATATATTTT. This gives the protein CATSSGGQSSGNTIYF.

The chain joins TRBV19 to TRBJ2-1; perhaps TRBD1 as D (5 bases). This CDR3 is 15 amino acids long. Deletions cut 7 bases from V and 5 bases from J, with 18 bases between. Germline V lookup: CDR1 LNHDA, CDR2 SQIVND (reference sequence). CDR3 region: CASTRALQDHNEQFF. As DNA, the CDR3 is TGTGCCAGTACCCGGGCCTTACAGGATCACAATGAGCAGTTCTTC.

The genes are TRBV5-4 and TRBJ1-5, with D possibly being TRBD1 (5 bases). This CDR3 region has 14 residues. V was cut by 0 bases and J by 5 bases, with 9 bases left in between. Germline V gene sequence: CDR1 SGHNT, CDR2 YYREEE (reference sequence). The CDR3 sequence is CASSLVGGDQPQHF. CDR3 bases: TGTGCCAGCAGCTTGGTTGGGGGGGATCAGCCCCAGCATTTT.

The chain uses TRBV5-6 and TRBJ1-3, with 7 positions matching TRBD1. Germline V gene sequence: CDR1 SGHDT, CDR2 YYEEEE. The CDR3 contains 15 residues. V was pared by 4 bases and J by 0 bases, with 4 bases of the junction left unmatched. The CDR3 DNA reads TGTGCCAGCAGCGTCCAGGGGGGCTCTGGAAACACCATATATTTT. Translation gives CASSVQGGSGNTIYF. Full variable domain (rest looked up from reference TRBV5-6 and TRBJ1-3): DAGVTQSPTHLIKTRGQQVTLRCSPKSGHDTVSWYQQALGQGPQFIFQYYEEEERQRGNFPDRFSGHQFPNYSSELNVNALLLGDSALYLCASSVQGGSGNTIYFGEGSWLTVV.

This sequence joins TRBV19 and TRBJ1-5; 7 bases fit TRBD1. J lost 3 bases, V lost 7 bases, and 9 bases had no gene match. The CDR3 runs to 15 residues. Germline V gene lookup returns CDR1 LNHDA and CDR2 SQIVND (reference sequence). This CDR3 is CASTTGDSPNQPQHF. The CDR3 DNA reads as TGTGCCAGTACCACAGGGGACAGCCCCAATCAGCCCCAGCATTTT.

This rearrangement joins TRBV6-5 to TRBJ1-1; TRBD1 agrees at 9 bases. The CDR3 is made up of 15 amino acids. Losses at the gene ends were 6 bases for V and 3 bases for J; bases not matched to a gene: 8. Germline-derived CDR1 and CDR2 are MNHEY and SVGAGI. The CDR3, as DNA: TGTGCCAGCAGCTTTAACAGGGGGCAGGACACTGAAGCTTTCTTT. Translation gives CASSFNRGQDTEAFF.

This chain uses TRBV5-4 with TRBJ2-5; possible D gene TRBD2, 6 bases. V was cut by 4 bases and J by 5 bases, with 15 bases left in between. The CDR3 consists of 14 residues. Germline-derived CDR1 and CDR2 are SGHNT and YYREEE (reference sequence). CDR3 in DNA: TGTGCCAGCAGCCACGGGGGTGAGAGGGAGACCCAGTACTTC. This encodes CASSHGGERETQYF.

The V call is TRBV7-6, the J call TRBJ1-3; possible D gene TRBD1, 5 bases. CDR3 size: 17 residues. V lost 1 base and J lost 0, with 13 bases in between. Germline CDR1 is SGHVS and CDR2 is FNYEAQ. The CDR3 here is CASSLGGGIGSGNTIYF. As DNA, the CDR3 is TGTGCCAGCAGCTTAGGGGGGGGGATCGGCTCTGGAAACACCATATATTTT.

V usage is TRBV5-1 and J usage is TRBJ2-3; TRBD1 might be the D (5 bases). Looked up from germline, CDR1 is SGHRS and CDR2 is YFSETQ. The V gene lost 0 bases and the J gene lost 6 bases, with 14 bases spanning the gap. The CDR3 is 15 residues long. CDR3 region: CASSLDSRAGDTQYF. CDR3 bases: TGCGCCAGCAGCTTGGACAGTCGCGCAGGGGATACGCAGTATTTT.

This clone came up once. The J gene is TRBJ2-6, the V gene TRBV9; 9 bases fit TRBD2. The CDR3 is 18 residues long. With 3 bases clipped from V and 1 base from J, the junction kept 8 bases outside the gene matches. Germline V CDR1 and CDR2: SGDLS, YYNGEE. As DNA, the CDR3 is TGTGCCAGCAGCGAAGGCGGGACTAGCATATCTGGGGCCAACGTCCTGACTTTC. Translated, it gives CASSEGGTSISGANVLTF. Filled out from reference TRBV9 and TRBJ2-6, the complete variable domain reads DSGVTQTPKHLITATGQRVTLRCSPRSGDLSVYWYQQSLDQGLQFLIQYYNGEERAKGNILERFSAQQFPDLHSELNLSSLELGDSALYFCASSEGGTSISGANVLTFGAGSRLTVL.

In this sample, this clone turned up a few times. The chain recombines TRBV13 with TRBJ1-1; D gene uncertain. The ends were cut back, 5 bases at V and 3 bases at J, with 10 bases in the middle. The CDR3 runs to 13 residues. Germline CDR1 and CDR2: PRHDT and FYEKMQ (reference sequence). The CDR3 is CASSTSGYTEAFF. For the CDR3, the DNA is TGTGCCAGCAGCACCTCGGGGTACACTGAAGCTTTCTTT.

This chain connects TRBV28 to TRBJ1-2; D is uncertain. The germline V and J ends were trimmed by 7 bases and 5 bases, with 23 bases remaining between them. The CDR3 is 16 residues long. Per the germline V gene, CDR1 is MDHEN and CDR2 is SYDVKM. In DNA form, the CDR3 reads TGTGCCAGCAATGAAGGCAGGTCCACGGCAGGATATGGCTACACCTTC. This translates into CASNEGRSTAGYGYTF.

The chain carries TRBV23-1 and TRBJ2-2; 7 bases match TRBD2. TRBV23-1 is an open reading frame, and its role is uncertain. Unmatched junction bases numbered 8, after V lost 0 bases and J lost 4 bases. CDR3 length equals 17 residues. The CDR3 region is CASSQSSLAEITGELFF. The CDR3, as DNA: TGCGCCAGCAGTCAATCGAGTCTAGCGGAAATCACCGGGGAGCTGTTTTTT.

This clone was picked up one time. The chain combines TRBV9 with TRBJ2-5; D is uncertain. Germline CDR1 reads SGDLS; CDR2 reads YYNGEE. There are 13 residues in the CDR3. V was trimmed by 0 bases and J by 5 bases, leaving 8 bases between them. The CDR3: CASSVVERETQYF. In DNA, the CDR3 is TGTGCCAGCAGCGTAGTCGAGAGGGAGACCCAGTACTTC.

CDR3 region: CASSQDPAGGSEKLFF. DNA for the CDR3: TGCGCCAGCAGCCAAGATCCGGCAGGGGGAAGTGAAAAACTGTTTTTT. The chain carries TRBV4-1 and TRBJ1-4, with TRBD1 identical over 7 bases. J was trimmed by 7 bases and V by 0 bases; bases with no gene match: 8. CDR3 length: 16 amino acids. Germline V gene sequence: CDR1 MGHRA, CDR2 YSYEKL.

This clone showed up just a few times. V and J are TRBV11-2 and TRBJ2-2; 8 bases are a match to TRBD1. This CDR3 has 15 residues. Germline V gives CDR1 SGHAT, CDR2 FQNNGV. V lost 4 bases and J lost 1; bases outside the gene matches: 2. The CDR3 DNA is TGTGCCAGCAGCTGGGGGACAGGGAACACCGGGGAGCTGTTTTTT. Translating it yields CASSWGTGNTGELFF.

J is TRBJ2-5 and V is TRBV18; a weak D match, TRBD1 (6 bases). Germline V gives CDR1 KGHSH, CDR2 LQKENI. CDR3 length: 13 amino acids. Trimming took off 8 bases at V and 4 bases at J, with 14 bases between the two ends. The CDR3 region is CASLDRSRETQYF. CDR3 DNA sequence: TGTGCCAGCCTCGACAGGTCCAGAGAGACCCAGTACTTC.

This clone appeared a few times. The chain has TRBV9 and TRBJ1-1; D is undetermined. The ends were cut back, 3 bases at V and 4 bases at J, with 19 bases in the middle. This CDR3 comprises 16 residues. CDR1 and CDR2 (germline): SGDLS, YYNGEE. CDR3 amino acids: CASSGRTVGRSTEAFF. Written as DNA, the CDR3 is TGTGCCAGCAGCGGAAGGACGGTGGGGAGAAGCACTGAAGCTTTCTTT.

Written as DNA, the CDR3 is TGTGCCAGCAGTCGCTTAGCGGGAGTAGGGGGGAAAGAGACCCAGTACTTC. As protein: CASSRLAGVGGKETQYF. The rearrangement joins TRBV27 to TRBJ2-5; 9 bases map to TRBD2. This CDR3 spans 17 amino acids. Trimming at V came to 5 bases and at J to 3 bases, leaving 13 bases not matched to a gene. Germline V CDR1 and CDR2: MNHEY, SMNVEV (reference sequence).

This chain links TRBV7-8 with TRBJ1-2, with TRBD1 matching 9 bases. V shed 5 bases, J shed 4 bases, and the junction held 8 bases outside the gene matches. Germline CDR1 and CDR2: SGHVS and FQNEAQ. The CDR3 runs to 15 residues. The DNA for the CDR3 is TGTGCCAGCAGCCCCCGGGACAGGGCAATCTATGGCTACACCTTC. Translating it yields CASSPRDRAIYGYTF.

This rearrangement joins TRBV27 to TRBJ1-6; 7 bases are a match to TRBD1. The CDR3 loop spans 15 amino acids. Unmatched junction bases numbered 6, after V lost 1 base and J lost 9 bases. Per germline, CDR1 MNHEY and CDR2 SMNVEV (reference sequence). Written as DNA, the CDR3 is TGTGCCAGCAGTTTATACGGGACAGCAAGTTCACCCCTCCACTTT. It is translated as CASSLYGTASSPLHF.

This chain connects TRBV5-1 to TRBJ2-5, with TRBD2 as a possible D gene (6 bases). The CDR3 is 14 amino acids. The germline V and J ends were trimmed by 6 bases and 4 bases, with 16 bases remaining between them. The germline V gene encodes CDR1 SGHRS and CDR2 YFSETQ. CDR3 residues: CASTPQGGGETQYF. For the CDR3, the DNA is TGCGCCAGCACCCCCCAGGGAGGCGGAGAGACCCAGTACTTC.

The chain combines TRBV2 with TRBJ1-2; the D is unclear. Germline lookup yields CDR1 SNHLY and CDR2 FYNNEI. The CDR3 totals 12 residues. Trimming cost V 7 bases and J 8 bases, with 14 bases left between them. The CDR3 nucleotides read TGTGCCAGCAAGAAGGAGGTGGGGGGCTACACCTTC. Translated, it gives CASKKEVGGYTF.

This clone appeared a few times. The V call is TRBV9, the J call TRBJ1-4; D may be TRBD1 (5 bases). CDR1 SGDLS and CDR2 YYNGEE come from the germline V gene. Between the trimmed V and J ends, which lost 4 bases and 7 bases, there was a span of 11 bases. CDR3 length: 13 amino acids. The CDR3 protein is CASSRIGGEKLFF. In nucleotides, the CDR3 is TGTGCCAGCAGCCGCATCGGGGGTGAAAAACTGTTTTTT.

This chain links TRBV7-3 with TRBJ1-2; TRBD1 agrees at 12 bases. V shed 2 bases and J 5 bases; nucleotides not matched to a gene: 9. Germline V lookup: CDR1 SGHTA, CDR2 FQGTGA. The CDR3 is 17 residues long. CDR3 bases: TGTGCCAGCAGCTTAGTAGGGGGGGGACAGGGGGCGTATGGCTACACCTTC. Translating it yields CASSLVGGGQGAYGYTF.